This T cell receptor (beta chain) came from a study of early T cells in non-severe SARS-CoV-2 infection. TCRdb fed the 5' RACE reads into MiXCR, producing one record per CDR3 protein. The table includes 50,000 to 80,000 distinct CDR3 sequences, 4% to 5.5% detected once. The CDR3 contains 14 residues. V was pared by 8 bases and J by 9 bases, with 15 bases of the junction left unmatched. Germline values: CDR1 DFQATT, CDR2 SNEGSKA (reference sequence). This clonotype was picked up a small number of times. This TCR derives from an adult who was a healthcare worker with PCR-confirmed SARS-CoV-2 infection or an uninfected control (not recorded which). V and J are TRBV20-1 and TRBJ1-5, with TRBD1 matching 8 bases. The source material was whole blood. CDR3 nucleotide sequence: TGCAGTACTACCGGGACAGGAGAGCATCGGCCCCAGCATTTT. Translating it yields CSTTGTGEHRPQHF.